This T cell receptor (beta chain) was found in a study of human T cells and chemical hapten exposure. The overall study: All patients underwent weekly scalp dosing with diphenylcyclopropenone for the full roughly 25-week study.

Notes on this clonotype: What it recognizes is unknown.

TCRdb recomputed calls from the RACE reads with MiXCR, one row per CDR3 protein. The sample carries about 84,000 distinct CDR3 sequences, under 14% recorded once. Study findings and constraints: Expanded TCRs showed more large CDR3 clusters than pre-sensitization or healthy control sets.

The V and J ends lost 4 bases and 1 base respectively, with 13 bases between them. Germline V gene lookup returns CDR1 MNHEY and CDR2 SMNVEV (reference sequence). The length of the CDR3 is 16 residues. Sample time point: patch test 3, about 24 weeks after DPC sensitization. Treatment described: therapeutic diphenylcyclopropenone sensitization with weekly scalp DPC. This chain uses TRBV27 with TRBJ2-2, with D perhaps TRBD1 (5 bases). This clonotype was obtained from a woman aged 45-60 years with alopecia areata. Some clones in this sample may be carry-over from other donors' samples. Specimen: whole blood, collected in connection with sensitization to the hapten diphenylcyclopropenone (DPC). CDR3 nucleotide sequence: TGTGCCAGCAGTTCAGGGCCTCCCGGGAACACCGGGGAGCTGTTTTTT. This sequence encodes CASSSGPPGNTGELFF.